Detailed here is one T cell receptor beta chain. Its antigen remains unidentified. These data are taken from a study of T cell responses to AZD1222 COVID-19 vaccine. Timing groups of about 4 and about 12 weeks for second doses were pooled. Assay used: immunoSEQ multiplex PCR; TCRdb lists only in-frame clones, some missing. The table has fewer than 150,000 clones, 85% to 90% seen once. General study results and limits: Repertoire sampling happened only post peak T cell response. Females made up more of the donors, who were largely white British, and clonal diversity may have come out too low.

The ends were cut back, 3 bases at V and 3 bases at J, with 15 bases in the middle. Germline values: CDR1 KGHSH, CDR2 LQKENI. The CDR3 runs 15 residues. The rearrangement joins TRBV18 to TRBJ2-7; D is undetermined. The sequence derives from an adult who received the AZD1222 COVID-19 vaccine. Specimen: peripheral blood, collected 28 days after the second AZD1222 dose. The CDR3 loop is CASSPRTNNLYEQYF. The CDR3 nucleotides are TGTGCCAGCTCACCGAGGACGAACAACCTCTACGAGCAGTACTTC. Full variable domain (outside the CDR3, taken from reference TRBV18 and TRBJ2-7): NAGVMQNPRHLVRRRGQEARLRCSPMKGHSHVYWYRQLPEEGLKFMVYLQKENIIDESGMPKERFSAEFPKEGPSILRIQQVVRGDSAAYFCASSPRTNNLYEQYFGPGTRLTVT.